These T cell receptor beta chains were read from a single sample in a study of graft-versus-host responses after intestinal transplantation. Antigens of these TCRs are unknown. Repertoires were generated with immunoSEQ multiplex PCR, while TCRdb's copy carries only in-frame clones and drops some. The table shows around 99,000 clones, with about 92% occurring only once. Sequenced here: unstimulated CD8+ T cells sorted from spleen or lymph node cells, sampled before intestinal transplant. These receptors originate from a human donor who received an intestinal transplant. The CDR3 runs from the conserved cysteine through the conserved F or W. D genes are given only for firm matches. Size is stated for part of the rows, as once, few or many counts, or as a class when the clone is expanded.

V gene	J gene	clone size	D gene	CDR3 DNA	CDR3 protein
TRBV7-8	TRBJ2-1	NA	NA	TGTGCCAGCAGCCCCAGCGGTTCCTACAATGAGCAGTTCTTC	CASSPSGSYNEQFF
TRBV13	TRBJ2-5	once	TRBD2	TGTGCCAGCAGCCACAAGGGACTAGCGGATGAGACCCAGTACTTC	CASSHKGLADETQYF
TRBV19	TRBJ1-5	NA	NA	TGTGCCAGTAGTATAATCGGGTATAGCAATCAGCCCCAGCATTTT	CASSIIGYSNQPQHF
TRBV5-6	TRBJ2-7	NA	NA	TGTGCCAGCAGCTTTTGGGCACGCTACGAGCAGTACTTC	CASSFWARYEQYF
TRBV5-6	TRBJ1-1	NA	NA	TGTGCCAGCAGCTTGGAGCGACAGGTCCGACCCTCTCATGAAGCTTTCTTT	CASSLERQVRPSHEAFF
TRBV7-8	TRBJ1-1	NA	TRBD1	TGTGCCAGCAGCTTAGGCTTTGCGGCTATGGGACAGGAAGCTTTCTTT	CASSLGFAAMGQEAFF
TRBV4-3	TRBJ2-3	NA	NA	TGCGCCAGCAGCCAAGATAGAGGGAGTCTAGGGGATACGCAGTATTTT	CASSQDRGSLGDTQYF
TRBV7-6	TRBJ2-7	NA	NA	TGTGCCAGCAGCTTAGGGGGGCGGCTGAGCTCCTACGAGCAGTACTTC	CASSLGGRLSSYEQYF
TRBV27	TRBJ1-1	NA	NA	TGTGCCAGCAGCCCAAGGGGGGGGGCGCTCGATGAAGCTTTCTTT	CASSPRGGALDEAFF
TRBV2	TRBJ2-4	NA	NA	TGTGCCAGCAGTGAAGGAGGGGGAGTAGCCAAAAACATTCAGTACTTC	CASSEGGGVAKNIQYF
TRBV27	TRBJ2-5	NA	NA	TGTGCCAGCAGTTTATTGGTTACAGCAGAGACCCAGTACTTC	CASSLLVTAETQYF
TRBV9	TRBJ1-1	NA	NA	TGTGCCAGCAGCGTATGGGGGGAGGGCACTGAAGCTTTCTTT	CASSVWGEGTEAFF
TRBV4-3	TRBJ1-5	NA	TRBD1	TGCGCCAGCAGCCTAGGGACAGCGAGCAATCAGCCCCAGCATTTT	CASSLGTASNQPQHF
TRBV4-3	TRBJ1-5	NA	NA	TGCGCCAGCAGCTCCTCGGCAAGGGGTCATCAGCCCCAGCATTTT	CASSSSARGHQPQHF
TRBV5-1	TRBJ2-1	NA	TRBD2	TGCGCCAGCAGCCCGGGACTAGCGTCGGATGAGCAGTTCTTC	CASSPGLASDEQFF
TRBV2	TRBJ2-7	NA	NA	TGTGCCGAGGGGCGGGGCGCGCCCTACGAGCAGTACTTC	CAEGRGAPYEQYF
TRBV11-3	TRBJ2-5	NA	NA	TGTGCCAGCAGCTTGCGTGTTGACCAAGAGACCCAGTACTTC	CASSLRVDQETQYF
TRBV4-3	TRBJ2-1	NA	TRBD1	TGCGCCAGCAGCCCGAGCGGGACAGGGGTGCATGAGCAGTTCTTC	CASSPSGTGVHEQFF
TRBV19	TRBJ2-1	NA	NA	TGTGCCAGTAGTGCGACCTCCGGGACATTTTTTTATTCGCAGTTCTTC	CASSATSGTFFYSQFF
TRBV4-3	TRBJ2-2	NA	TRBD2	TGCGCCAGCAGCCCCTTTTCCGGGGAGGGCGGGGAGCTGTTTTTT	CASSPFSGEGGELFF
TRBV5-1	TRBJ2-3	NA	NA	TGCGCCAGCAGCTTCGGGGTAGACACAGATACGCAGTATTTT	CASSFGVDTDTQYF
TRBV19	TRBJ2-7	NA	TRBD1	TGTGCCACCCGTGGACAGGGCAGCTACGAGCAGTACTTC	CATRGQGSYEQYF
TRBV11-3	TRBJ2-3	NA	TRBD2	TGTGCCAGCAGCTTCCTTGGGGGGGTAGATACGCAGTATTTT	CASSFLGGVDTQYF
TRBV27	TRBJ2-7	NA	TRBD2	TGTGCCAGCAGTTTATCACCTAGCGGGGGGGGTGAGCAGTACTTC	CASSLSPSGGGEQYF
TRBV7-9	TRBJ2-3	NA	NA	TGTGCCAGCAGCCCTCGGGTCGCTGTATTAGATACGCAGTATTTT	CASSPRVAVLDTQYF
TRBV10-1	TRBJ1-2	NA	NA	TGCGCCAGCAGTGAGTCCAGGGGACCCTCCAACTATGGCTACACCTTC	CASSESRGPSNYGYTF
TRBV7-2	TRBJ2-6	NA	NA	TGTGCCAGCAGCTTAGTAAGCCAGGGCTCTGGGGCCAACGTCCTGACTTTC	CASSLVSQGSGANVLTF
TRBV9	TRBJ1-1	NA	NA	TGTGCCAGCAGCGTATGGGGAGGGGACACTGAAGCTTTCTTT	CASSVWGGDTEAFF
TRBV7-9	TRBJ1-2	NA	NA	TGTGCCAGCAGCCTTACAGACCCCTATGGCTACACCTTC	CASSLTDPYGYTF
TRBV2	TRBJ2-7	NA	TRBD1	TGTGCCAGCAGTGGGGAAACTCCGGGACAGGGGGCCTACGAGCAGTACTTC	CASSGETPGQGAYEQYF
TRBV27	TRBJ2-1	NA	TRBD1	TGTGCCAGCAGTTTACAGGGGGCGGGCAATGAGCAGTTCTTC	CASSLQGAGNEQFF
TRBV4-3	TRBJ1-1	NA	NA	TGCGCCAGCAGCGACTCCGAAAGCACTGAAGCTTTCTTT	CASSDSESTEAFF
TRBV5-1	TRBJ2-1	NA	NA	TGCGCCAGCAGCTTGGGTCAGTACAATGAGCAGTTCTTC	CASSLGQYNEQFF
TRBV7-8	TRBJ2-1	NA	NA	TGTGCCAGCAGCTTGATAGGGAGCGGTGAGCAGTTCTTC	CASSLIGSGEQFF
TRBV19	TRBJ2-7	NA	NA	TGTGCCAGTAGTATAGATCTAGTCGGCTACGAGCAGTACTTC	CASSIDLVGYEQYF
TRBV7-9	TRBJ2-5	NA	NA	TGTGCCAGCAGCTTAGGGACTTTACAAGAGACCCAGTACTTC	CASSLGTLQETQYF
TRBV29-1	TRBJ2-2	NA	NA	TGCAGCGTTGAAGTAACGGACACCGGGGAGCTGTTTTTT	CSVEVTDTGELFF
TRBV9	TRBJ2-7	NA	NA	TGTGCCAGCAGCCACGACCTCGGGTCCTACGAGCAGTACTTC	CASSHDLGSYEQYF